The TCR beta chain described here comes from a study of T cell repertoires in cytomegalovirus infection (dated by TCRdb to about 2019). About the study as a whole: Alongside well-studied HLA-B-restricted epitopes, the peptide stimulations were aimed at recently identified HLA-C-restricted CMV epitopes, whose presentation resists viral immunomodulation. Donor HLA type was relevant to the analysis, because carriage of CMV infection together with the matching HLA type was indicated by public TCR beta signatures.

What the authors observed across the whole study: Cumulative frequency of public TCR beta family members discriminated carriers of CMV infection plus the relevant HLA type in this cohort and an independent approximately 360-donor cohort. The ex vivo response was dominated by HLA-C-restricted CMV-specific TCR beta clonotypes, which also provided the single most frequent clonotype in two of eight donors.

The reads were generated on an Illumina HiSeq 1500. The public sequencing data were trimmed at Q25 with fastp and processed into clonotypes with MiXCR by TCRdb, which kept only in-frame beta chains. When rows share a CDR3 protein, they turn into one entry using the most common DNA and genes. The sample profile shows approximately 590,000 distinct CDR3 sequences; roughly 43% of them were found once. 48% of the sample is taken by the ten largest. In the paper's terms, the treatment or condition label means: in vitro stimulation with specific CMV peptide epitopes to enrich CMV-specific T cells. Turning to this clonotype: The specificity of this receptor is unknown. No much larger clone exists at a distance of one base, and base qualities are not known.

The material sequenced was cultured PBMCs, taken from culture after CMV antigen stimulation. The sequence was obtained from a human donor in good health (CMV status not recorded). Some clones in this sample may be carry-over from other donors' samples.

The DNA reads TGCAGTGCTGAGGGGGTCAAGAGCTCCTACAATGAGCAGTTCTTC. This translates into CSAEGVKSSYNEQFF. The rearrangement combines TRBV20-1 with TRBJ2-1; the D region possibly corresponds to TRBD1 (6 bases align). V lost 5 bases and J lost 0 bases; the stretch between them is 14 bases long. Including cysteine and phenylalanine, the CDR3 has 15 amino acids. Here the CDR3 DNA is all that survives: 45 bases in frame from base 1. The germline V gene (reference sequence) sets CDR1 to DFQATT and CDR2 to SNEGSKA.